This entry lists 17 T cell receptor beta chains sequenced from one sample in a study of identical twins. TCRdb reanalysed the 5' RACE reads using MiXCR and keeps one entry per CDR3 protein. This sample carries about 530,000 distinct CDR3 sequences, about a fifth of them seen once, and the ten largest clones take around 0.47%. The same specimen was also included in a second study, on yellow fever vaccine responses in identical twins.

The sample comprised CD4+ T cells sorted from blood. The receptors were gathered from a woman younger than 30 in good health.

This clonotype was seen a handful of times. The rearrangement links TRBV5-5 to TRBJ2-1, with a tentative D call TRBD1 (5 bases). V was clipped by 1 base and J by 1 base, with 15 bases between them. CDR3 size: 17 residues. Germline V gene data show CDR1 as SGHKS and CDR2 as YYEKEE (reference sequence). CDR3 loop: CASSLTGAIHSYNEQFF. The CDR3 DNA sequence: TGTGCCAGCAGCTTGACAGGTGCCATACATTCCTACAATGAGCAGTTCTTC.

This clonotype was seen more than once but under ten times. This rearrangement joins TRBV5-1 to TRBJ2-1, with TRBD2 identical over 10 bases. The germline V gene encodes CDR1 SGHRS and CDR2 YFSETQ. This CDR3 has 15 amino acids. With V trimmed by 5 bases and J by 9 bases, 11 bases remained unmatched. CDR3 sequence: CASRMKRGGFAEQFF. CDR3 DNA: TGCGCCAGCAGGATGAAGCGGGGGGGTTTTGCTGAGCAGTTCTTC.

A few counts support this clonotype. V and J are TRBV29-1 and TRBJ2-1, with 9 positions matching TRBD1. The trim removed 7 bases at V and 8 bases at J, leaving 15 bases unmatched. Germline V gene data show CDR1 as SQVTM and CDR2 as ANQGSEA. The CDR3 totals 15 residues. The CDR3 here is CSGTPGTGTVYEQFF. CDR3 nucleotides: TGCAGCGGGACCCCCGGGACAGGGACAGTTTATGAGCAGTTCTTC.

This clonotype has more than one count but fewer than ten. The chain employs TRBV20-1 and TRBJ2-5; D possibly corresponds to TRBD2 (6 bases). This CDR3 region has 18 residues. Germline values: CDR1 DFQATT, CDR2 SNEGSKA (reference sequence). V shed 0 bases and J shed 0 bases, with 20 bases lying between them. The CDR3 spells CSARDFSGLKSYQETQYF. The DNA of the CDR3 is TGCAGTGCTAGAGATTTTAGCGGACTGAAGTCGTACCAAGAGACCCAGTACTTC.

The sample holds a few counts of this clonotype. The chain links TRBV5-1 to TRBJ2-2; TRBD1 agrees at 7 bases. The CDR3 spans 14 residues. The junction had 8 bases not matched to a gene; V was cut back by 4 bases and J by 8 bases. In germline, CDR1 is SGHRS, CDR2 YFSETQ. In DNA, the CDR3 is TGCGCCAGCAGCGAAAGACAGGGCTCGGGGGAGCTGTTTTTT. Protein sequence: CASSERQGSGELFF. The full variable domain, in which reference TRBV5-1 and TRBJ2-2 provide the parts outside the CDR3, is KAGVTQTPRYLIKTRGQQVTLSCSPISGHRSVSWYQQTPGQGLQFLFEYFSETQRNKGNFPGRFSGRQFSNSRSEMNVSTLELGDSALYLCASSERQGSGELFFGEGSRLTVL.

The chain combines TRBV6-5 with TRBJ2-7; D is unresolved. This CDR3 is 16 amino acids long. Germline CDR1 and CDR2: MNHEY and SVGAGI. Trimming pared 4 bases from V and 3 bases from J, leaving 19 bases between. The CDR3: CASSSLSRFPLYEQYV. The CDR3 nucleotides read TGTGCCAGCAGTTCCCTCTCGCGCTTCCCTCTCTACGAGCAGTACGTC.

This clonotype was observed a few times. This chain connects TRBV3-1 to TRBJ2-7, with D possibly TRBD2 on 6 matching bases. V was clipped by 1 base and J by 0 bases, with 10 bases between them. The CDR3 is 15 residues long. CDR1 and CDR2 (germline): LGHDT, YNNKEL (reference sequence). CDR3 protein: CASSQVPSASYEQYV. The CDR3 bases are TGTGCCAGCAGCCAAGTCCCTAGCGCCTCCTACGAGCAGTACGTC.

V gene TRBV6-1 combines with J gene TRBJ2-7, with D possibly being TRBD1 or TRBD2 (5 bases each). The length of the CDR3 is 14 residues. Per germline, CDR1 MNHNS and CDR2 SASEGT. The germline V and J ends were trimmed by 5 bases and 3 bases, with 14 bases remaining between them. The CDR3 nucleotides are TGTGCCAGCAGTAAGGTTCGGGGCATCTACGAGCAGTACGTC. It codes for CASSKVRGIYEQYV.

The CDR3 sequence is CASSESGNNEQFF. CDR3 bases: TGCGCCAGCAGTGAGTCTGGGAACAATGAGCAGTTCTTC. V and J are TRBV10-1 and TRBJ2-1, with D unclear. CDR3 length: 13 residues. V was clipped by 0 bases and J by 5 bases, with 5 bases between them. The germline gives CDR1 WNHNN, CDR2 SYGVQD (reference sequence).

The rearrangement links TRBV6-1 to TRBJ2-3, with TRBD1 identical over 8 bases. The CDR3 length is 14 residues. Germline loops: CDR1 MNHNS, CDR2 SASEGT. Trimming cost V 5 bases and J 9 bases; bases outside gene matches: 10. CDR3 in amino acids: CASSPGQGSRTQYF. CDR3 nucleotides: TGTGCCAGCAGTCCCGGACAGGGTTCTCGAACGCAGTATTTT.

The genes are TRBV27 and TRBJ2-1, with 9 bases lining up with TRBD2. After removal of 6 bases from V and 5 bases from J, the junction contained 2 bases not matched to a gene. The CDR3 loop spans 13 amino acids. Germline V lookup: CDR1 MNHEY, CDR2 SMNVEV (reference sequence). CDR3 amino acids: CASRPSGNNEQFF. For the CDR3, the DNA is TGTGCCAGCAGACCTAGCGGGAACAATGAGCAGTTCTTC.

This chain's CDR3 is CASSALGLAGSTDTQYF. Written as DNA, the CDR3 is TGTGCCAGCAGTGCGCTCGGACTAGCGGGAAGCACAGATACGCAGTATTTT. The chain couples TRBV12-3 or TRBV12-4 to TRBJ2-3, with 12 bases identical to TRBD2. V lost 5 bases, J lost 0 bases, and 6 bases stayed unmatched. This CDR3 is built from 17 residues.

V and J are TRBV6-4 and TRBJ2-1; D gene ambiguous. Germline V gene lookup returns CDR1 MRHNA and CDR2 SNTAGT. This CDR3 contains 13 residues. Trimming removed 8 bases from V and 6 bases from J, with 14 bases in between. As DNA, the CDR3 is TGTGCCAGCGGCCCCTGGGGTGCCAATGAGCAGTTCTTC. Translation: CASGPWGANEQFF.

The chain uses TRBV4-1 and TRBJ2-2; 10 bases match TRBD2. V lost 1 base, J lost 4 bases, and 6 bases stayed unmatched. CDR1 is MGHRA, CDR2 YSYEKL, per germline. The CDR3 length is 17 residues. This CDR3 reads CASSQVSLAGVTGELFF. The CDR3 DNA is TGCGCCAGCAGCCAAGTTTCCCTAGCGGGAGTCACCGGGGAGCTGTTTTTT.

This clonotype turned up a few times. Here the CDR3 reads CASSQDRPGRSPLHF. The CDR3 region has the DNA TGTGCCAGCAGCCAAGATAGGCCGGGACGTTCACCCCTCCACTTT. The J gene is TRBJ1-6, the V gene TRBV3-1; D may be TRBD1 (5 bases). There are 15 residues in the CDR3. In germline, CDR1 is LGHDT, CDR2 YNNKEL (reference sequence). V was shortened by 0 bases and J by 9 bases, with 12 bases between the two germline ends. The entire variable domain, with the rest obtained from reference TRBV3-1 and TRBJ1-6, is as follows: DTAVSQTPKYLVTQMGNDKSIKCEQNLGHDTMYWYKQDSKKFLKIMFSYNNKELIINETVPNRFSPKSPDKAHLNLHINSLELGDSAVYFCASSQDRPGRSPLHFGNGTRLTVT.

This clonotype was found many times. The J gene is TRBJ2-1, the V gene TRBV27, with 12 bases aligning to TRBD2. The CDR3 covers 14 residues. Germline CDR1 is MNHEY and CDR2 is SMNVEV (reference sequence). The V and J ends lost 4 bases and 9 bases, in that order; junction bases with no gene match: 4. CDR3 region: CASSSSGRGGEQFF. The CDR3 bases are TGTGCCAGCAGTTCTAGCGGGAGGGGTGGTGAGCAGTTCTTC.

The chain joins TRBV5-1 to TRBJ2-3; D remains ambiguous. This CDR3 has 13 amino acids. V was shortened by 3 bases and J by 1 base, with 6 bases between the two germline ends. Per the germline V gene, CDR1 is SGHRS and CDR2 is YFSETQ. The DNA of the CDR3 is TGCGCCAGCAGCTGGCAGGGCACAGATACGCAGTATTTT. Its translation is CASSWQGTDTQYF.